This T cell receptor (beta chain) was identified during a study of blood T cell repertoires in COVID-19. Looking at the study overall: Acute and convalescent COVID-19 specimens originated in the United States, Italy and Spain.

The J segment lost 0 bases and the V segment lost 3 bases, leaving 3 bases of the junction unmatched. In germline, CDR1 is SGHVS, CDR2 FQNEAQ. The CDR3 runs 15 residues. The table came from immunoSEQ multiplex PCR; TCRdb's copy has only in-frame clones and leaves some out. The sample has around 180,000 clones; about 89% are singletons. The chain is built from TRBV7-8 and TRBJ1-2; 8 bases are shared with TRBD1. This TCR was recovered from a man between 40 and 49 years old with active or convalescent COVID-19. Specimen: peripheral blood. The CDR3: CASSFRDRTNYGYTF. The CDR3 bases are TGTGCCAGCAGCTTTCGGGACAGGACTAACTATGGCTACACCTTC.